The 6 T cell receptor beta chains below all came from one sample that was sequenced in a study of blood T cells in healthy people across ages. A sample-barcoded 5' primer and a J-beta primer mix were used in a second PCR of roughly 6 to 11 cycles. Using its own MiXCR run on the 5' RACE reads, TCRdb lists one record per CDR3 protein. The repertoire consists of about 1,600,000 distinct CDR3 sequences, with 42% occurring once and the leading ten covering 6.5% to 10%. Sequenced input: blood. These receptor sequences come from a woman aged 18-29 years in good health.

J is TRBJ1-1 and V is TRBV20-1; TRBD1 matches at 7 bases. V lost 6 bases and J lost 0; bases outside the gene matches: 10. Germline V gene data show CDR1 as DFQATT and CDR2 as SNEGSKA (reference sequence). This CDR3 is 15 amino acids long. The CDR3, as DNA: TGCAGTGCCCAGACAGGGCCACAAATGAACACTGAAGCTTTCTTT. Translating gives CSAQTGPQMNTEAFF.

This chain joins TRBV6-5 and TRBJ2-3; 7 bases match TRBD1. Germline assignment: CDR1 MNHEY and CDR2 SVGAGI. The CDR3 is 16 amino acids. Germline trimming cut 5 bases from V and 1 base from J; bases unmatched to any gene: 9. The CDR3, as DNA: TGTGCCAGCAGTCGTACAGGGGCTCGGGGCACAGATACGCAGTATTTT. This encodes CASSRTGARGTDTQYF.

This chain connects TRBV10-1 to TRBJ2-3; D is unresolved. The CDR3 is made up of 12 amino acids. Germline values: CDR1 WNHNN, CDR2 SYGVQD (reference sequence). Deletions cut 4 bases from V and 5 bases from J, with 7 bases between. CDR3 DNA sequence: TGCGCCAGCAGTGCTAGGATAGATACGCAGTATTTT. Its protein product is CASSARIDTQYF.

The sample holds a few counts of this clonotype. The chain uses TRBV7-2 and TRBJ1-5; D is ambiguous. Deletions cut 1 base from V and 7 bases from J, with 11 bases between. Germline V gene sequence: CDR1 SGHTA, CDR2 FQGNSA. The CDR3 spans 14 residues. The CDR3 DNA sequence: TGTGCCAGCAGCTTAGTGCGGCATTTACAGCCCCAGCATTTT. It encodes CASSLVRHLQPQHF.

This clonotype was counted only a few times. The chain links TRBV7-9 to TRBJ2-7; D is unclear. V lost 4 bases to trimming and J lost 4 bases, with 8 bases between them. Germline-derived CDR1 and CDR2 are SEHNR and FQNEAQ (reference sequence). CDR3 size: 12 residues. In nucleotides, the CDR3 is TGTGCCAGCAGCTCAATTGGATACGAGCAGTACTTC. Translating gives CASSSIGYEQYF.

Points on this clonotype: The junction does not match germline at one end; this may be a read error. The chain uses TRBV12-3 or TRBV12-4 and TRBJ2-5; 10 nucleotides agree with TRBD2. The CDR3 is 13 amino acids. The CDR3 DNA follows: TGTGCCAGCAGTATAGCGGGAGGACAGACCCAGTACTTC. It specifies CASSIAGGQTQYF.